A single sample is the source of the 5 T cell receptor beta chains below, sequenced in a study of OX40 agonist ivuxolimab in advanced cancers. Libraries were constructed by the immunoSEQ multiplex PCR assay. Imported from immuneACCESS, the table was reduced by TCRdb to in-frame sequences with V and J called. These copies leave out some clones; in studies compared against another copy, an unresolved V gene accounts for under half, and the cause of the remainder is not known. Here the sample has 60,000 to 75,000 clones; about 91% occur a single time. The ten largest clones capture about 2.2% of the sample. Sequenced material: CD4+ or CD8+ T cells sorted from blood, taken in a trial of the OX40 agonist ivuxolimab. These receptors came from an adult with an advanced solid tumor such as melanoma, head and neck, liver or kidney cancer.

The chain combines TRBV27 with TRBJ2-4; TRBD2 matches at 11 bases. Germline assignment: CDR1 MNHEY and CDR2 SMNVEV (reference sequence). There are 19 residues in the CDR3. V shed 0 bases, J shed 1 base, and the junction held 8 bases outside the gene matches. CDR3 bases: TGTGCCAGCAGTTTATCGTTTAGCGGGGGGGCTACGGCCAAAAACATTCAGTACTTC. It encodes CASSLSFSGGATAKNIQYF.

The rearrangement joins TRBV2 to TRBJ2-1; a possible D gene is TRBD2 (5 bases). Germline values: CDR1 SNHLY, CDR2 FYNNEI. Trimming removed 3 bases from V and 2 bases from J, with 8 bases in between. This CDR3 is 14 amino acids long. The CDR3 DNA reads TGTGCCAGCAGTGATAGCGAGACCTACAATGAGCAGTTCTTC. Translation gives CASSDSETYNEQFF.

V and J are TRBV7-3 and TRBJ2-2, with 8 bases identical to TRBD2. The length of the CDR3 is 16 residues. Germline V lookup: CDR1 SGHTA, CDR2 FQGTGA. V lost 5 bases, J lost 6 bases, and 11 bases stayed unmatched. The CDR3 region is CASSPGLIAGPGELFF. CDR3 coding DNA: TGTGCCAGCAGCCCCGGTTTAATAGCGGGACCCGGGGAGCTGTTTTTT.

The CDR3 DNA is TGTGCCAGCAGCTTCCTCACCGGGGAGCTGTTTTTT. As protein: CASSFLTGELFF. This sequence joins TRBV11-3 and TRBJ2-2; D unclear. The CDR3 is 12 residues long. Trimming removed 3 bases from V and 4 bases from J, with 3 bases in between. In germline, CDR1 is SGHNT, CDR2 YENEEA.

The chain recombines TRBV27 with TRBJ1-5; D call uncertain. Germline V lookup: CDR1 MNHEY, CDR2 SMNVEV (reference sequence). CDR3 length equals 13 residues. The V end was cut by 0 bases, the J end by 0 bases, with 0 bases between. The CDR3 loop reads CASSLSSNQPQHF. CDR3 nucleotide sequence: TGTGCCAGCAGTTTATCTAGCAATCAGCCCCAGCATTTT.